Listed below are T cell receptor beta chains from one sample, sequenced in a study of cytomegalovirus exposure and HLA in healthy donors. The protocol was immunoSEQ multiplex PCR, while the TCRdb copy is restricted to in-frame clones and leaves out a portion. This sample has about 120,000 clones, with approximately 66% found just once. The sequenced sample was PBMCs. The source of these receptors is a woman aged 40-49 years in good health and CMV-seropositive. CDR3s include the opening cysteine and the closing phenylalanine or tryptophan. Each record gives: D gene, J gene, V gene, clone size, CDR3 protein, CDR3 DNA. The D gene is left open where the match is weak. Not every row has a clone size; where given, it reads once, few, many or a size class.

TRBD1	TRBJ2-7	TRBV7-9	-	CASSGTGNSYEQYF	TGTGCCAGCAGCGGGACAGGGAACTCCTACGAGCAGTACTTC
TRBD1	TRBJ1-5	TRBV19	-	CASSIDLGTGFQPQHF	TGTGCCAGTAGTATCGATCTAGGGACAGGGTTTCAGCCCCAGCATTTT
-	TRBJ1-4	TRBV21-1	-	CARGQPDEKLFF	TGTGCCAGGGGACAGCCCGATGAAAAACTGTTTTTT
TRBD1	TRBJ2-3	TRBV6-5	-	CASSSGTGQTTDTQYF	TGTGCCAGCAGTTCCGGGACAGGGCAGACCACAGATACGCAGTATTTT
-	TRBJ1-2	TRBV29-1	-	CSVGGGGYTF	TGCAGCGTGGGAGGTGGGGGCTACACCTTC
TRBD2	TRBJ2-3	TRBV9	-	CASSVPSGGFSDTQYF	TGTGCCAGCAGCGTCCCTAGCGGGGGGTTTAGTGATACGCAGTATTTT
-	TRBJ1-2	TRBV19	-	CASTPGVWYGYTF	TGTGCCAGTACCCCAGGTGTTTGGTATGGCTACACCTTC
-	TRBJ1-2	TRBV28	few	CASSSIHPHF	TGTGCCAGCAGTTCCATCCATCCCCACTTC
TRBD1	TRBJ1-5	TRBV6-5	few	CASSYRTGQPQHF	TGTGCCAGCAGTTACCGGACAGGGCAGCCCCAGCATTTT
-	TRBJ2-1	TRBV7-3	few	CASSLVAASYNEQFF	TGTGCCAGCAGCTTGGTCGCGGCCTCCTACAATGAGCAGTTCTTC
-	TRBJ2-7	TRBV29-1	few	CSVEDHGKYEQYF	TGCAGCGTTGAAGATCATGGCAAGTACGAGCAGTACTTC
-	TRBJ1-1	TRBV11-2	once	CASSPPGGGSTEAFF	TGTGCCAGCAGCCCACCCGGGGGGGGATCCACTGAAGCTTTCTTT
-	TRBJ1-3	TRBV28	-	CASRTARGNTIYF	TGTGCCAGCAGGACCGCGCGGGGGAACACCATATATTTT
TRBD1	TRBJ2-4	TRBV30	-	CAWSSTGGRDIQYF	TGTGCCTGGAGTTCGACAGGGGGAAGGGACATTCAGTACTTC
-	TRBJ2-5	TRBV2	-	CASRTGQETQYF	TGTGCCAGCAGGACAGGCCAAGAGACCCAGTACTTC
TRBD2	TRBJ2-1	TRBV6-4	-	CASSDLAGGPQFF	TGTGCCAGCAGTGATTTAGCGGGGGGGCCGCAGTTCTTC
-	TRBJ1-4	TRBV7-8	-	CASSLAPDSNEKLFF	TGTGCCAGCAGCTTAGCCCCCGACAGTAATGAAAAACTGTTTTTT
-	TRBJ2-2	TRBV6-1	-	CASSGQSTGELFF	TGTGCCAGCAGTGGACAGTCCACCGGGGAGCTGTTTTTT
-	TRBJ1-6	TRBV6-5	-	CASSPRGGNNSPLHF	TGTGCCAGCAGCCCTCGGGGGGGGAATAATTCACCCCTCCACTTT
-	TRBJ1-1	TRBV30	-	CAWNRVNTEAFF	TGTGCCTGGAACAGGGTGAACACTGAAGCTTTCTTT
-	TRBJ2-7	TRBV28	-	CASSFDREEGFTYEQYF	TGTGCCAGCAGTTTTGACAGGGAGGAGGGATTCACCTACGAGCAGTACTTC
TRBD1	TRBJ1-4	TRBV19	-	CASSAPTGSNEKLFF	TGTGCCAGTAGTGCCCCGACAGGGAGTAATGAAAAACTGTTTTTT
TRBD2	TRBJ2-5	TRBV6-1	-	CASSDGTSGGARRETQYF	TGTGCCAGCAGTGACGGGACTAGCGGGGGGGCCCGACGAGAGACCCAGTACTTC
-	TRBJ2-7	TRBV28	-	CASSWRGTGDSTYEQYF	TGTGCCAGCAGTTGGCGGGGAACAGGGGACTCTACCTACGAGCAGTACTTC
TRBD2	TRBJ2-5	TRBV5-6	few	CASSQGLAGGLRETQYF	TGTGCCAGCAGCCAAGGACTAGCGGGGGGCCTCCGGGAGACCCAGTACTTC
TRBD1	TRBJ1-2	TRBV30	-	CAWSGTGKAYGYTF	TGTGCCTGGAGTGGGACAGGGAAAGCCTATGGCTACACCTTC
TRBD2	TRBJ2-5	TRBV5-4	-	CASSSPGTSGEGTQYF	TGTGCCAGCAGCTCGCCCGGGACTAGCGGGGAAGGGACCCAGTACTTC
TRBD1	TRBJ2-5	TRBV14	-	CASSRQSGGAGTQYF	TGTGCCAGCAGCCGACAATCAGGGGGCGCAGGGACCCAGTACTTC
-	TRBJ1-5	TRBV19	-	CASSIAQAHNQPQHF	TGTGCCAGTAGTATAGCACAGGCCCACAATCAGCCCCAGCATTTT
-	TRBJ1-1	TRBV7-5	-	CARSMTPVNTEAFF	TGTGCCAGAAGCATGACACCAGTGAACACTGAAGCTTTCTTT
-	TRBJ2-3	TRBV15	-	CATSRGRGGRFSTSTDTQYF	TGTGCCACCAGCAGAGGCCGCGGGGGCCGCTTTTCCACTAGCACAGATACGCAGTATTTT
TRBD1	TRBJ2-2	TRBV6-5	once	CASSYTTGPTGELFF	TGTGCCAGCAGTTACACGACAGGGCCCACCGGGGAGCTGTTTTTT
-	TRBJ1-1	TRBV19	-	CASSIERNTEAFF	TGTGCCAGTAGTATAGAGCGGAACACTGAAGCTTTCTTT
TRBD1	TRBJ2-5	TRBV7-9	-	CASSPVGTGVSTEQYF	TGTGCCAGCAGCCCGGTGGGGACAGGGGTATCTACGGAGCAGTACTTC
TRBD2	TRBJ2-1	TRBV30	once	CAWRSAGVNNEQFF	TGTGCCTGGAGGTCAGCGGGGGTTAACAATGAGCAGTTCTTC
TRBD2	TRBJ2-1	TRBV2	-	CASKGGAGGIAYNEQFF	TGTGCCAGCAAGGGGGGAGCGGGGGGGATAGCCTACAATGAGCAGTTCTTC
-	TRBJ1-1	TRBV10-3	-	CAISDRVGSAGTEAFF	TGTGCCATCAGTGATAGGGTTGGGAGCGCCGGAACTGAAGCTTTCTTT
TRBD2	TRBJ2-2	TRBV19	-	CASSRLAGDLTGELFF	TGTGCCAGTAGTAGACTAGCGGGGGATCTCACCGGGGAGCTGTTTTTT
-	TRBJ1-1	TRBV4-2	-	CASSPQSLRTEAFF	TGTGCCAGCAGCCCGCAATCTTTGCGGACTGAAGCTTTCTTT
-	TRBJ1-5	TRBV4-1	-	CASSQEEFNQPQHF	TGCGCCAGCAGCCAAGAGGAGTTCAATCAGCCCCAGCATTTT
-	TRBJ2-3	TRBV5-6	-	CASSFSATDTQYF	TGTGCCAGCAGCTTTAGTGCAACAGATACGCAGTATTTT
TRBD1	TRBJ2-6	TRBV7-6	-	CASSLRGQGRSGANVLTF	TGTGCCAGCAGCTTAAGAGGACAGGGGCGGTCTGGGGCCAACGTCCTGACTTTC
TRBD1	TRBJ1-4	TRBV6-5	-	CASRDRGDEKLFF	TGTGCCAGCAGGGACAGGGGCGATGAAAAACTGTTTTTT
-	TRBJ1-1	TRBV11-3	once	CASSFAGPEAFF	TGTGCCAGCAGCTTCGCAGGGCCTGAAGCTTTCTTT